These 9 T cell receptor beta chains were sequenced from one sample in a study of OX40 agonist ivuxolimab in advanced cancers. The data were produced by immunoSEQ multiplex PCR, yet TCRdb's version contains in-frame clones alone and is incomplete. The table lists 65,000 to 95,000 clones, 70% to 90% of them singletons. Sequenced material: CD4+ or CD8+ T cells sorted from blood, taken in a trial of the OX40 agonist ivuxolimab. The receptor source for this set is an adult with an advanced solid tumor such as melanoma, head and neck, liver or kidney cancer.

In DNA, the CDR3 is TGTGCCATCAGTGATAGCGGGGGGGCATACGAGCAGTACTTC. It yields the protein CAISDSGGAYEQYF. This chain links TRBV10-3 with TRBJ2-7, with TRBD2 matching over 11 bases. The CDR3 totals 14 residues. Germline assignment: CDR1 ENHRY and CDR2 SYGVKD. The junction had 2 bases not matched to a gene; V was cut back by 3 bases and J by 4 bases.

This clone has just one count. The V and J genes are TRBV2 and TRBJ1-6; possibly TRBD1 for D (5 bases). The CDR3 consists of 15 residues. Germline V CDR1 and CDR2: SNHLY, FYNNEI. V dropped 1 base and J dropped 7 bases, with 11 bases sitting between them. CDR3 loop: CASSEGGAVNSPLHF. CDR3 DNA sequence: TGTGCCAGCAGTGAAGGTGGGGCCGTGAATTCACCCCTCCACTTT. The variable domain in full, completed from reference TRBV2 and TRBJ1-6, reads EPEVTQTPSHQVTQMGQEVILRCVPISNHLYFYWYRQILGQKVEFLVSFYNNEISEKSEIFDDQFSVERPDGSNFTLKIRSTKLEDSAMYFCASSEGGAVNSPLHFGNGTRLTVT.

The CDR3 protein is CASSPWSSSSYNSPLHF. The CDR3 nucleotides are TGTGCCAGTAGTCCCTGGAGTTCTAGCTCCTATAATTCACCCCTCCACTTT. The gene calls are TRBV19 and TRBJ1-6; D call uncertain. The CDR3 contains 17 residues. Germline assignment: CDR1 LNHDA and CDR2 SQIVND (reference sequence). The germline V and J ends were trimmed by 5 bases and 0 bases, with 14 bases remaining between them. The whole variable domain, filled in from reference TRBV19 and TRBJ1-6, reads DGGITQSPKYLFRKEGQNVTLSCEQNLNHDAMYWYRQDPGQGLRLIYYSQIVNDFQKGDIAEGYSVSREKKESFPLTVTSAQKNPTAFYLCASSPWSSSSYNSPLHFGNGTRLTVT.

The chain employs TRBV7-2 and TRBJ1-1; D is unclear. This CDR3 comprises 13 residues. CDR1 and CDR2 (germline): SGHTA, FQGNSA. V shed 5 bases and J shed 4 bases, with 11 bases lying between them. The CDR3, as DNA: TGTGCCAGCAGCCTCGGGAGGCCCACTGAAGCTTTCTTT. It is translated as CASSLGRPTEAFF.

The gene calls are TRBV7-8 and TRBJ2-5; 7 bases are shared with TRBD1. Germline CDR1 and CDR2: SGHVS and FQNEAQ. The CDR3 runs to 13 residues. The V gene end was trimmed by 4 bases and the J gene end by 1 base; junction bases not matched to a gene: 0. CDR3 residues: CASSSGGQETQYF. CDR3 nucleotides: TGTGCCAGCAGCTCAGGGGGCCAAGAGACCCAGTACTTC.

The CDR3 reads CSVRGSGEAFF. CDR3 in DNA: TGCAGCGTGAGGGGGAGCGGTGAAGCTTTCTTT. The J gene is TRBJ1-1, the V gene TRBV29-1; D is possibly TRBD1 (6 bases). Per germline, CDR1 SQVTM and CDR2 ANQGSEA. The CDR3 is made up of 11 amino acids. V shed 6 bases and J shed 7 bases, with 12 bases lying between them. The full variable domain, with the rest looked up from reference TRBV29-1 and TRBJ1-1, is SAVISQKPSRDICQRGTSLTIQCQVDSQVTMMFWYRQQPGQSLTLIATANQGSEATYESGFVIDKFPISRPNLTFSTLTVSNMSPEDSSIYLCSVRGSGEAFFGQGTRLTVV.

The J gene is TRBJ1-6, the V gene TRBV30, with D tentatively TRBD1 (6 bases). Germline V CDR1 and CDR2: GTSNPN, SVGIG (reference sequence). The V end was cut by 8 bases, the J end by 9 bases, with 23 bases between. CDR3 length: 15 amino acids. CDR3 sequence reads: CAGTGRGRVSSPLHF. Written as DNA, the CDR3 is TGTGCCGGGACGGGCCGGGGGCGAGTCTCTTCACCCCTCCACTTT.

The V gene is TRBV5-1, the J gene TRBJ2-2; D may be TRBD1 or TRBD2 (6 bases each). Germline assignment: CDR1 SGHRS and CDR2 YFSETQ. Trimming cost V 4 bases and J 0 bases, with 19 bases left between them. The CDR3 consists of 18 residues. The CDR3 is CASSERRGGGTNTGELFF. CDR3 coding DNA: TGCGCCAGCAGCGAGCGGAGAGGGGGAGGAACGAACACCGGGGAGCTGTTTTTT.

The CDR3 loop reads CASSTDRGKYNEQFF. CDR3 in DNA: TGTGCCAGCAGCACCGACAGGGGAAAGTACAATGAGCAGTTCTTC. This chain uses TRBV7-3 with TRBJ2-1, with 8 bases aligning to TRBD1. CDR3 length: 15 amino acids. Germline CDR1 is SGHTA and CDR2 is FQGTGA. The trim removed 5 bases at V and 4 bases at J, leaving 7 bases unmatched.